Listed below are T cell receptor beta chains from one sample, sequenced in a study of CD8 T cells in ankylosing spondylitis. In TCRdb, the 5' RACE reads were re-called with MiXCR into one record per CDR3 protein. The repertoire consists of 750,000 to 850,000 distinct CDR3 sequences, with 10% to 15% occurring once and the leading ten covering approximately 0.5%. The sequenced sample consisted of blood, either unsorted or a sorted T cell fraction (not recorded which). The receptors stem from a male donor with ankylosing spondylitis. Both conserved end residues are part of each CDR3. A D gene is named only where the DNA matches it firmly. Where a row states a size, it is once, few, many or the class of an expanded clone; other rows omit it.

size,D,V,length,J,DNA,CDR3
.,TRBD1,TRBV10-3,14,TRBJ1-5,TGTTCCATCAGCCGAAGAGACAGGGCTCAGCCCCAGCATTTT,CSISRRDRAQPQHF
.,.,TRBV7-2,14,TRBJ2-3,TGTGCCAGCAGCATTTGGACAGACACAGATACGCAGTATTTT,CASSIWTDTDTQYF
few,TRBD1,TRBV5-1,16,TRBJ2-5,TGCGCCAGCAGCTTGGGGAGGGACAGGAGACAAGAGACCCAGTACTTC,CASSLGRDRRQETQYF
few,.,TRBV5-6,14,TRBJ2-1,TGTGCCAGCAGCGAACAGGGAATGTTCAATGAGCAGTTCTTC,CASSEQGMFNEQFF
many,.,TRBV5-1,11,TRBJ1-1,TGCGCCAGCAAGGACAGCACTGAAGCTTTCTTT,CASKDSTEAFF
few,.,TRBV20-1,13,TRBJ2-5,TGCAGTGCTAGAGGACAGGCCCAAGAGACCCAGTACTTC,CSARGQAQETQYF
few,.,TRBV12-3/TRBV12-4,14,TRBJ1-5,TGTGCCAGCAGTTTAGGACGGTTAGATCAGCCCCAGCATTTT,CASSLGRLDQPQHF
many,.,TRBV7-3,13,TRBJ1-2,TGTGCCAGCAGCGGCGGATTGACATATGGCTACACCTTC,CASSGGLTYGYTF
many,.,TRBV4-3,14,TRBJ1-1,TGCGCCAGCAGCCAAGATCGGAGGAACACTGAAGCTTTCTTT,CASSQDRRNTEAFF
many,.,TRBV29-1,13,TRBJ2-3,TGCAGCGTGGGCCCAGACAGCACAGATACGCAGTATTTT,CSVGPDSTDTQYF
few,TRBD1,TRBV20-1,14,TRBJ1-1,TGCAGTGCTGCCCACCGGACAGGGGGCACTGAAGCTTTCTTT,CSAAHRTGGTEAFF
.,.,TRBV7-2,14,TRBJ2-3,TGTGCCAGCAGCTTCTCCTCCCGGGCAGATACGCAGTATTTT,CASSFSSRADTQYF
.,.,TRBV12-3/TRBV12-4,12,TRBJ1-1,TGTGCCAGCATTCGAGGGGGAGATGAAGCTTTCTTT,CASIRGGDEAFF
few,.,TRBV29-1,14,TRBJ2-5,TGCAGCGTACCCGGGACGGGGAATCAAGAGACCCAGTACTTC,CSVPGTGNQETQYF
few,TRBD1,TRBV5-1,14,TRBJ1-2,TGCGCCAGCAGCGCGTCAGGGGGGACCTATGGCTACACCTTC,CASSASGGTYGYTF
few,.,TRBV5-1,15,TRBJ2-2,TGCGCCAGCAGCTCTCGTCAGATTGCCGACGGGGAGCTGTTTTTT,CASSSRQIADGELFF
many,.,TRBV29-1,13,TRBJ1-3,TGCAGCGTTGAAATGGGGACGGGAAACACCATATATTTT,CSVEMGTGNTIYF
few,.,TRBV28,14,TRBJ1-1,TGTGCCAGCAGTACCCCGCGGCCAAATACTGAAGCTTTCTTT,CASSTPRPNTEAFF
.,.,TRBV12-3/TRBV12-4,12,TRBJ1-6,TGTGCCAGCAGTTTGGCGGATTCACCCCTCCACTTT,CASSLADSPLHF
.,.,TRBV27,17,TRBJ2-7,TGTGCCAGCAGTTTATATCCGGCAGGCGCGAGCTCCTACGAGCAGTACTTC,CASSLYPAGASSYEQYF
few,TRBD1,TRBV7-2,14,TRBJ1-2,TGTGCCAGCCCCTCACCACAGGGGGTGAATGGCTACACCTTC,CASPSPQGVNGYTF
few,TRBD1,TRBV7-8,17,TRBJ1-2,TGTGCCAGCAGCTTAGGAGTATCAGGACAGGGAAAGGATGGCTACACCTTC,CASSLGVSGQGKDGYTF
.,.,TRBV24-1,15,TRBJ2-7,TGTGCCACCAGTGACCCAGGACAGGAGGGGTACGAGCAGTACTTC,CATSDPGQEGYEQYF
few,TRBD2,TRBV7-2,15,TRBJ2-6,TGTGCCAGCAGCCGGACTAGGTCTGGGGCCAACGTCCTGACTTTC,CASSRTRSGANVLTF
.,TRBD2,TRBV12-3/TRBV12-4,12,TRBJ2-7,TGTGCCAGCAGTCGACTAGCGGTCGAGCAGTACTTC,CASSRLAVEQYF
.,.,TRBV6-2/TRBV6-3,14,TRBJ1-5,TGTGCCAGCAGTTACGCCGGGGGGAATGAACCCCAGCATTTT,CASSYAGGNEPQHF
.,.,TRBV11-2,15,TRBJ2-2,TGTGCCAGCAGCGGGCGGGGATCGAACACCGGGGAGCTGTTTTTT,CASSGRGSNTGELFF
many,TRBD1,TRBV6-1,14,TRBJ1-1,TGTGCCAGCGGGACAGGGTCAGGGAACACTGAAGCTTTCTTT,CASGTGSGNTEAFF
many,.,TRBV5-1,16,TRBJ1-2,TGCGCCAGCAGCGTAGCAGCTACAGGGTACGGCTATGGCTACACCTTC,CASSVAATGYGYGYTF
.,TRBD2,TRBV20-1,17,TRBJ2-3,TGCAGTGCTACAGCGGGAGAGGGTCGATATGGCACAGATACGCAGTATTTT,CSATAGEGRYGTDTQYF
many,.,TRBV5-1,13,TRBJ2-3,TGCGCCAGCAGCTTCCAGGGTGGAGATACGCAGTATTTT,CASSFQGGDTQYF
.,.,TRBV5-4,17,TRBJ2-6,TGTGCCAGCAGCTTGGGGTCCCCCATCTCTGGGGCCAACGTCCTGACTTTC,CASSLGSPISGANVLTF
few,TRBD2,TRBV5-1,17,TRBJ2-3,TGCGCCAGCAGCCCCCAGTCCGACGGGAGGCGGGTAGATACGCAGTATTTT,CASSPQSDGRRVDTQYF
few,.,TRBV5-1,15,TRBJ2-7,TGCGCCAGCAGCATTCGGGACGCGAGCTCCTACGAGCAGTACTTC,CASSIRDASSYEQYF
.,TRBD2,TRBV28,12,TRBJ2-1,TGTGCCAGCAGTCCCATCTCGGGAGGGACGTTCTTC,CASSPISGGTFF
.,.,TRBV7-8,10,TRBJ2-5,TGTGCCAGGTGTGTGAGGACCCAGTACTTC,CARCVRTQYF
few,TRBD1,TRBV5-1,15,TRBJ1-2,TGCGCCAGCAGCTTTGCGGGACAGCCACAGGGGGGCTACACCTTC,CASSFAGQPQGGYTF
few,TRBD2,TRBV20-1,11,TRBJ2-1,TGCAGTGCCTCCGGGAGGCAGGAGCAGTTCTTC,CSASGRQEQFF
.,TRBD2,TRBV10-3,15,TRBJ2-3,TGTGCCATCAGTGAGTCTGCTAGCGGGGCAGATACGCAGTATTTT,CAISESASGADTQYF
few,TRBD2,TRBV7-9,15,TRBJ2-1,TGTGCCAGCAGCAGGGGACTAGCGGGAGGGCCTGGGCAGTTCTTC,CASSRGLAGGPGQFF
.,.,TRBV7-2,13,TRBJ2-7,TGTGCCAGCAGTATTTGGAATTCCTACGAGCAGTACTTC,CASSIWNSYEQYF
many,.,TRBV5-1,13,TRBJ2-7,TGCGCCAGCAGCTTGGAGGTGAGCGGGCCGCAGTACTTC,CASSLEVSGPQYF
.,.,TRBV14,12,TRBJ1-1,TGTGCCAGCAGCCGACAGGCCTGGGGAGCTTTCTTT,CASSRQAWGAFF
.,TRBD1,TRBV4-3,15,TRBJ2-7,TGCGCCAGCAGCCAAGAGGGACAGGGGGAAAACGAGCAGTACTTC,CASSQEGQGENEQYF
.,TRBD2,TRBV20-1,16,TRBJ2-1,TGCAGTGCTAGAGGGACTAGCGGACGACAGTTAAATGAGCAGTTCTTC,CSARGTSGRQLNEQFF
.,.,TRBV28,15,TRBJ1-1,TGTGCCAGCAGTTCGGTGGGACACATGAACACTGAAGCTTTCTTT,CASSSVGHMNTEAFF
few,.,TRBV4-1,17,TRBJ2-1,TGCGCCAGCAGCCAAGAATGGACGATAGACTCCTACAATGAGCAGTTCTTC,CASSQEWTIDSYNEQFF
.,TRBD2,TRBV20-1,13,TRBJ2-5,TGCAGTGCTGGACTAGCCCTGAGGAAGACCCAGTACTTC,CSAGLALRKTQYF
.,.,TRBV20-1,20,TRBJ2-3,TGCAGTGCTAGAGGAGGGTCCGGTCGACGGTGGGGGGAAACAAGAGATACGCAGTATTTT,CSARGGSGRRWGETRDTQYF
.,.,TRBV4-2,17,TRBJ2-3,TGTGCCAGCAGCCAAGATTCCCCGAGCTCGGGCACAGATACGCAGTATTTT,CASSQDSPSSGTDTQYF